One and the same sample provided the 25 T cell receptor beta chains below, sequenced in a study of Graves' ophthalmopathy and Graves' hyperthyroidism. The authors amplified TCR beta CDR3 regions from RNA transcripts. Second-round multiplex PCR came after first-round RT-PCR with HTBI primers. TCRdb reprocessed the multiplex PCR reads via MiXCR and lists one record per CDR3 protein. The table lists 170,000 or so distinct CDR3 sequences, about 40% of them singletons. The sequenced sample consisted of peripheral blood. The receptor source for this set is a woman in her thirties or forties with Graves' ophthalmopathy.

This clonotype was recorded at least ten times. CDR3 loop: CASSQAGTQYF. The CDR3 nucleotides read TGTGCCAGCAGCCAAGCTGGGACCCAGTACTTC. The chain links TRBV14 to TRBJ2-5, with D uncertain. The CDR3 sequence is 11 residues long. Trimming shortened V by 1 base and J by 7 bases, and 4 bases separated the two germline ends. CDR1 is SGHDN and CDR2 is FVKESK in the germline V gene. Based on the CDR3 plus reference TRBV14 and TRBJ2-5, the full variable domain is EAGVTQFPSHSVIEKGQTVTLRCDPISGHDNLYWYRRVMGKEIKFLLHFVKESKQDESGMPNNRFLAERTGGTYSTLKVQPAELEDSGVYFCASSQAGTQYFGPGTRLLVL.

The sample holds many counts of this clonotype. The chain joins TRBV28 to TRBJ1-2, with TRBD1 matching over 7 bases. With V trimmed by 5 bases and J by 8 bases, 14 bases remained unmatched. In germline, CDR1 is MDHEN, CDR2 SYDVKM. This CDR3 is 15 amino acids long. CDR3: CASSRIDRAVGGYTF. CDR3 bases: TGTGCCAGCAGTCGGATCGACAGGGCGGTTGGCGGCTACACCTTC.

At least ten counts were recorded for this clonotype. A much bigger clone sits one base away, suggesting this may be a read error. The rearrangement joins TRBV6-2 or TRBV6-3 to TRBJ2-7; 14 nucleotides match TRBD2. Losses at the gene ends were 5 bases for V and 6 bases for J; bases not matched to a gene: 12. Germline V gene lookup returns CDR1 MNHEY and CDR2 SVGEGT. There are 17 residues in the CDR3. Written as DNA, the CDR3 is TGTGCCAGCAGTCAATGGCTTGGGACTAGCGGGAGAAGCGAGCAGTACTTC. Protein product: CASSQWLGTSGRSEQYF.

This clonotype came up many times. The genes are TRBV28 and TRBJ2-1; TRBD1 might be the D (5 bases). The germline V gene encodes CDR1 MDHEN and CDR2 SYDVKM. This CDR3 spans 12 amino acids. Trimming cost V 1 base and J 9 bases, with 7 bases left between them. The DNA for the CDR3 is TGTGCCAGCAGTTTATCAGGGATTGAGCAGTTCTTC. This gives the protein CASSLSGIEQFF.

V usage is TRBV28 and J usage is TRBJ1-3; D is undetermined. The V gene lost 4 bases and the J gene lost 2 bases, with 9 bases spanning the gap. The CDR3 runs to 14 residues. Germline values: CDR1 MDHEN, CDR2 SYDVKM. The CDR3 DNA follows: TGTGCCAGCAGTTCAGTCCGGGCTGGAAACACCATATATTTT. Translated, it gives CASSSVRAGNTIYF.

V and J are TRBV11-2 and TRBJ2-6; D not certain. The V end was cut by 3 bases, the J end by 1 base, with 7 bases between. The germline V gene has CDR1 SGHAT and CDR2 FQNNGV. This CDR3 comprises 15 residues. The CDR3 sequence is CASSLMLSGANVLTF. The CDR3 coding sequence is TGTGCCAGCAGCTTGATGTTGTCTGGGGCCAACGTCCTGACTTTC.

The chain combines TRBV2 with TRBJ2-7, with no clear D. The CDR3 has 11 residues. V was shortened by 8 bases and J by 4 bases, with 9 bases between the two germline ends. Germline CDR1 is SNHLY and CDR2 is FYNNEI. This CDR3 is CASGVGYEQYF. In DNA form, the CDR3 reads TGTGCCAGCGGTGTAGGGTACGAGCAGTACTTC.

This clonotype has a count of ten or more. CDR3 DNA: TGTGCCAGCAGCGGACTAGCGGGGGCCTACGAGCAGTACTTC. Protein: CASSGLAGAYEQYF. The V call is TRBV6-5, the J call TRBJ2-7, with 13 bases identical to TRBD2. CDR3 length: 14 residues. The germline CDR1 and CDR2 sequences are MNHEY and SVGAGI. The junction had 1 base not matched to a gene; V was cut back by 6 bases and J by 2 bases.

This clonotype showed up many times. J is TRBJ1-2 and V is TRBV12-3 or TRBV12-4; possible D gene TRBD1, 5 bases. CDR3 length equals 14 residues. The ends were cut back, 2 bases at V and 8 bases at J, with 15 bases in the middle. CDR3 protein: CASSLSLQGGGYTF. DNA for the CDR3: TGTGCCAGCAGTTTAAGTCTGCAGGGCGGAGGCTACACCTTC.

In this sample, this clonotype turned up many times. J is TRBJ2-2 and V is TRBV6-1, with 7 nucleotides matching TRBD1. The CDR3 consists of 17 residues. With V trimmed by 2 bases and J by 3 bases, 9 bases remained unmatched. In germline, CDR1 is MNHNS, CDR2 SASEGT. CDR3 nucleotides: TGTGCCAGCAGTGAATTAATTTGGGGACAGTACACCGGGGAGCTGTTTTTT. It codes for CASSELIWGQYTGELFF.

This clonotype appeared many times. V is TRBV12-3 or TRBV12-4 and J is TRBJ1-5; D remains ambiguous. The CDR3 runs 15 residues. V dropped 1 base and J dropped 7 bases, with 14 bases sitting between them. The DNA of the CDR3 is TGTGCCAGCAGTTTAGATCGGGAGGGTTCCCAGCCCCAGCATTTT. Translation: CASSLDREGSQPQHF.

This clonotype was found many times. The J gene is TRBJ2-7, the V gene TRBV7-2; D is unclear. CDR1 SGHTA and CDR2 FQGNSA come from the germline V gene. Trimming removed 2 bases from V and 6 bases from J, with 17 bases in between. The CDR3 has 15 amino acids. CDR3 region: CASSLFVPPEGEQYF. The CDR3 bases are TGTGCCAGCAGCTTATTCGTTCCCCCCGAAGGCGAGCAGTACTTC. The variable domain in full, with the rest retrieved from reference TRBV7-2 and TRBJ2-7, is GAGVSQSPSNKVTEKGKDVELRCDPISGHTALYWYRQSLGQGLEFLIYFQGNSAPDKSGLPSDRFSAERTGGSVSTLTIQRTQQEDSAVYLCASSLFVPPEGEQYFGPGTRLTVT.

The V call is TRBV7-2, the J call TRBJ2-7; perhaps TRBD2 as D (7 bases). Germline V lookup: CDR1 SGHTA, CDR2 FQGNSA. The ends were cut back, 3 bases at V and 5 bases at J, with 14 bases in the middle. The CDR3 has 14 amino acids. The CDR3 spells CASSFYTGRDEQYF. CDR3 DNA: TGTGCCAGCAGCTTCTACACAGGGAGGGACGAGCAGTACTTC.

The table lists this clonotype with many counts. The chain joins TRBV11-2 to TRBJ2-7; TRBD2 matches 8 bases. V was clipped by 5 bases and J by 9 bases; unmatched bases: 12. Germline CDR1 is SGHAT and CDR2 is FQNNGV. The CDR3 consists of 14 residues. The CDR3 DNA reads as TGTGCCAGCAGCCCGAGCCGGGGGGGAGTCTGGCAGTACTTC. This translates into CASSPSRGGVWQYF.

This clonotype was recorded at least ten times. The rearrangement links TRBV28 to TRBJ2-5; 12 bases agree with TRBD2. Germline CDR1 is MDHEN and CDR2 is SYDVKM. With 6 bases clipped from V and 5 bases from J, the junction kept 10 bases outside the gene matches. The CDR3 runs to 16 residues. DNA of the CDR3: TGTGCCAGCAGCGGGACTAGCGGGTGGGCGGGCGAGACCCAGTACTTC. Residues: CASSGTSGWAGETQYF.

This clonotype was counted at least ten times. The junction differs from germline at one of its ends, possibly a read error. The chain recombines TRBV5-5 with TRBJ1-1; no clear D gene. This CDR3 contains 13 residues. Looked up from germline, CDR1 is SGHKS and CDR2 is YYEKEE (reference sequence). The CDR3 DNA reads as TGTGCCAGCAGCTTTACATCGATCACTGGAGCTTTCTTT. This sequence encodes CASSFTSITGAFF.

This chain joins TRBV10-3 and TRBJ1-5, with D perhaps TRBD1 (5 bases). The CDR3 is made up of 15 amino acids. Deletions cut 10 bases from V and 5 bases from J, with 21 bases between. Germline V lookup: CDR1 ENHRY, CDR2 SYGVKD. CDR3 sequence (DNA): TGTGCCACCCCAAAGACCAGGGCGTCGGATCAGCCCCAGCATTTT. Protein sequence: CATPKTRASDQPQHF.

J is TRBJ1-1 and V is TRBV6-1; 8 positions match TRBD1. CDR3 size: 15 residues. CDR1 MNHNS and CDR2 SASEGT come from the germline V gene. J was trimmed by 1 base and V by 5 bases; bases with no gene match: 6. This chain's CDR3 is CASSRQGLPNTEAFF. CDR3 bases: TGTGCCAGCAGTCGACAGGGGCTACCGAACACTGAAGCTTTCTTT.

The rearrangement uses TRBV6-1 and TRBJ2-5, with TRBD2 as a possible D gene (6 bases). Germline V gene sequence: CDR1 MNHNS, CDR2 SASEGT. V was cut by 11 bases and J by 5 bases, with 6 bases left in between. The CDR3 has 9 residues. CDR3 in amino acids: CAGGETQYF. The DNA of the CDR3 is TGTGCCGGGGGGGAGACCCAGTACTTC.

The chain has TRBV10-3 and TRBJ1-6; TRBD1 matches 8 bases. Germline CDR1 reads ENHRY; CDR2 reads SYGVKD. This CDR3 has 15 amino acids. V shed 6 bases and J 10 bases; nucleotides not matched to a gene: 11. This chain's CDR3 is CAISSMDRVRSPLHF. CDR3 coding DNA: TGTGCCATCAGCTCTATGGACAGGGTCAGATCACCCCTCCACTTT.

The J gene is TRBJ1-5, the V gene TRBV10-3; 7 nucleotides match TRBD1. CDR1 and CDR2 from the germline V gene are ENHRY and SYGVKD. The V segment lost 11 bases and the J segment 1 base; nucleotides outside the gene matches: 11. This CDR3 has 15 residues. The CDR3 here is CAGAGTAISNQPQHF. The CDR3 DNA is TGTGCCGGAGCCGGGACAGCCATAAGCAATCAGCCCCAGCATTTT.

This clonotype was picked up many times. The J gene is TRBJ2-7, the V gene TRBV28; tentatively, D is TRBD1 or TRBD2 (5 bases each). In germline, CDR1 is MDHEN, CDR2 SYDVKM. The length of the CDR3 is 14 residues. V dropped 2 bases and J dropped 6 bases, with 14 bases sitting between them. The CDR3 reads CASSLPLPGAEQYF. Written as DNA, the CDR3 is TGTGCCAGCAGTTTACCCCTTCCCGGGGCCGAGCAGTACTTC.

In this sample, this clonotype turned up many times. The chain employs TRBV12-3 or TRBV12-4 and TRBJ2-7, with D possibly being TRBD2 (6 bases). The germline V and J ends were trimmed by 6 bases and 3 bases, with 15 bases remaining between them. This CDR3 contains 14 residues. The CDR3: CASRGGNRGYEQYF. In DNA form, the CDR3 reads TGTGCCAGCAGGGGGGGAAACAGAGGCTACGAGCAGTACTTC.

This clonotype was detected ten times or more. The CDR3 sequence is CASSWASNSPLHF. CDR3 DNA sequence: TGTGCCAGCAGTTGGGCCTCTAATTCACCCCTCCACTTT. The gene calls are TRBV6-5 and TRBJ1-6; no reliable D call. Germline V gene data show CDR1 as MNHEY and CDR2 as SVGAGI. This CDR3 is built from 13 residues. Trimming stripped 4 bases from V and 6 bases from J, with 7 bases between.

This clonotype has a handful of counts. The V and J genes are TRBV7-3 and TRBJ1-1; no reliable D call. CDR3 length: 13 amino acids. Trimming left V 1 base short and J 10 bases short, with 13 bases between. The V gene's germline CDR1 is SGHTA and CDR2 FQGTGA. Here the CDR3 reads CASSLSGPKGAFF. As DNA, the CDR3 is TGTGCCAGCAGCTTAAGTGGTCCCAAGGGAGCTTTCTTT.